This TCR beta chain emerged from a study of blood T cell repertoires in COVID-19. Study-wide background: Sites across the United States, Italy and Spain contributed samples from acute and convalescent COVID-19. From T cells, B-cell-depleted T cells, or PBMCs came the material, which was cDNA or gDNA.

V dropped 4 bases and J dropped 13; count of bases not matched to a gene: 14. The CDR3 is made up of 14 amino acids. Germline values: CDR1 SQVTM, CDR2 ANQGSEA. Produced via immunoSEQ multiplex PCR; TCRdb's table is partial and in-frame only. In the table there are 150,000 to 200,000 clones, approximately 80% of which are singletons. The sequenced sample was peripheral blood. This receptor was taken from an elderly woman with COVID-19, enrolled during active disease. V and J are TRBV29-1 and TRBJ1-2; 11 nucleotides line up with TRBD1. The DNA of the CDR3 is TGCAGCGTTGTGTTAGACCCGGGACAGGGGGAGAGCACCTTC. This translates into CSVVLDPGQGESTF.